The present entry profiles one T cell receptor beta chain with its context. The antigen remains undetermined. The sample comes from a study of cytomegalovirus exposure and HLA in healthy donors. This CDR3 is 15 amino acids long. Germline CDR1 and CDR2: SGDLS and YYNGEE. V was trimmed by 4 bases and J by 0 bases, leaving 13 bases between them. Notes on the study in general: Some V segments, including TRBV6-2 and TRBV6-3, were excluded as indistinguishable. It was taken for granted in presence/absence analyses that sequencing depth across donors was roughly uniform.

PCR employed 60 Vbeta and 13 Jbeta primers. Sequencing used immunoSEQ multiplex PCR; TCRdb keeps in-frame clones, though not all of them. The sample shows about 130,000 clones, approximately 80% of them seen only once. This TCR was sampled from a woman between 35 and 50 years old in good health and CMV-seronegative. The chain is built from TRBV9 and TRBJ1-2; a possible D gene is TRBD1 (6 bases). The source material was PBMCs. The CDR3 DNA is TGTGCCAGCAGCCCTCAGGGGCGGACTAACTATGGCTACACCTTC. Its protein is CASSPQGRTNYGYTF.